Listed below are T cell receptor beta chains from one sample, sequenced in a study of monozygotic twins with inflammatory bowel disease. With the 5' RACE reads reprocessed, TCRdb shows one record per CDR3 protein and no DNA. The listing contains roughly 200,000 distinct CDR3 sequences. Sequencing was performed on blood. The receptors were gathered from a human donor with ulcerative colitis or Crohn's disease, or a healthy co-twin of an affected twin (not recorded which). Each CDR3 is given with its conserved first and last residue. The order of the fields is V gene, J gene, CDR3 protein.

v_gene: TRBV7-9; j_gene: TRBJ2-3; CDR3aa: CASSRSRGQGDTQYF
v_gene: TRBV20-1; j_gene: TRBJ1-2; CDR3aa: CSALTENYGYTF
v_gene: TRBV5-5; j_gene: TRBJ2-1; CDR3aa: CASSWTGHEQFF
v_gene: TRBV2; j_gene: TRBJ1-2; CDR3aa: CASRPDHYGYTF
v_gene: TRBV4-1; j_gene: TRBJ2-7; CDR3aa: CASSHLPGDSSYEQYF
v_gene: TRBV5-1; j_gene: TRBJ1-1; CDR3aa: CASSRGQNTEAFF
v_gene: TRBV9; j_gene: TRBJ2-1; CDR3aa: CASSVETHNEQFF
v_gene: TRBV7-9; j_gene: TRBJ1-3; CDR3aa: CASSSQQGGGNTIYF
v_gene: TRBV5-5; j_gene: TRBJ2-6; CDR3aa: CASSFRPPGSGANVLTF
v_gene: TRBV12-3/TRBV12-4; j_gene: TRBJ1-1; CDR3aa: CASSFRGNTEAFF
v_gene: TRBV7-2; j_gene: TRBJ1-6; CDR3aa: CASSSRSEGPYNSPLHF
v_gene: TRBV7-9; j_gene: TRBJ1-5; CDR3aa: CASSLTGWQPQHF
v_gene: TRBV13; j_gene: TRBJ1-4; CDR3aa: CASSPSAANEKLFF
v_gene: TRBV3-1; j_gene: TRBJ2-6; CDR3aa: CASSQKGRGHSGANVLTF
v_gene: TRBV27; j_gene: TRBJ2-7; CDR3aa: CASRAQGGKLYEQYF
v_gene: TRBV7-2; j_gene: TRBJ1-4; CDR3aa: CASSLIGESGEKLFF
v_gene: TRBV20-1; j_gene: TRBJ2-7; CDR3aa: CSARDPGQGSYEQYF
v_gene: TRBV29-1; j_gene: TRBJ2-1; CDR3aa: CSVEVARDICFF
v_gene: TRBV12-3/TRBV12-4; j_gene: TRBJ2-1; CDR3aa: CASSYAFPAMGNEQFF
v_gene: TRBV2; j_gene: TRBJ2-1; CDR3aa: CASRPGSNRDRVYNEQFF